These T cell receptor beta chains were read from a single sample in a study of blood T cells in healthy people across ages. TCRdb independently ran MiXCR on the 5' RACE reads; one entry per CDR3 protein. The table shows some 1.4 million distinct CDR3 sequences, with around 39% occurring only once. Material: blood. The source of these receptors is a woman aged 18-35 years in good health. Each CDR3 is given with its conserved first and last residue. D genes are given only for firm matches. Clone size is stated in some rows and not others, as once, few, many or a class when expanded.

CDR3 DNA	CDR3 protein	V gene	J gene	D gene	clone size
TGTGCCAGCAGCCCTTATGTCCGGACTAGCGGAAAAGAGACCCAGTACTTC	CASSPYVRTSGKETQYF	TRBV11-2	TRBJ2-5	TRBD2	few
TGCGCCAGCAGCTGGGGACTAGCGTCCGGTTCTGTTGAGCAGTTCTTC	CASSWGLASGSVEQFF	TRBV5-1	TRBJ2-1	TRBD2	NA
TGTGCCAGCAGCTTAGAACATAGCCCCGCAGATACGCAGTATTTT	CASSLEHSPADTQYF	TRBV11-2	TRBJ2-3	NA	few
TGTGCCATCAGTGTCGGGGAAAAACAGGAGGACTTGGCTAACGTCCTGACTTTC	CAISVGEKQEDLANVLTF	TRBV10-3	TRBJ2-6	NA	few
TGCAGTGCTAGGTTAGGCGTGGATGGCTACACCTTC	CSARLGVDGYTF	TRBV20-1	TRBJ1-2	NA	NA
TGCAGCGTCGTACGGTCGGGGAAAACTGAGCAGTTCTTC	CSVVRSGKTEQFF	TRBV29-1	TRBJ2-1	NA	NA
TGTGCCAGCAGTTACTACGGGACTAGCGGGGCCTCACAAAGGAATGAGCAGTTCTTC	CASSYYGTSGASQRNEQFF	TRBV6-5	TRBJ2-1	TRBD2	NA
TGTGCCAGCAGAGGGACAGGGCTTTACGAGCAGTACTTC	CASRGTGLYEQYF	TRBV25-1	TRBJ2-7	TRBD1	few
TGTGCCAGCAGTGAAGGAAATAGCAATCAGCCCCAGCATTTT	CASSEGNSNQPQHF	TRBV6-1	TRBJ1-5	NA	NA
TGTGCCAGCAGCTTAGCTGGTCAGGGGGATCATGGCCACACCTTC	CASSLAGQGDHGHTF	TRBV7-9	TRBJ1-2	TRBD1	NA
TGTGCCATCAGCCCAGATAGGACAGGGGACTCACCCCTCCACTTT	CAISPDRTGDSPLHF	TRBV10-3	TRBJ1-6	TRBD1	few
TGTGCCAGCTCACCAGCCGACAGTAACTATGGCTACACCTTC	CASSPADSNYGYTF	TRBV18	TRBJ1-2	NA	few
TGTGCCAGCCAAGGGGGCGGCAATCAGCCCCAGCATTTT	CASQGGGNQPQHF	TRBV2	TRBJ1-5	TRBD1	few
TGTGCCAGCAGGGGGGACTCCGGACGTACTGAAGCTTTCTTT	CASRGDSGRTEAFF	TRBV2	TRBJ1-1	NA	few
TGTGCCGGCAGCACGGACAGGGAAAAACTGTTTTTT	CAGSTDREKLFF	TRBV7-2	TRBJ1-4	TRBD1	NA
TGTGCCAGCCGGCCTCGTGGAGCGGGGGCGGCGGGGACGCAGTATTTT	CASRPRGAGAAGTQYF	TRBV6-1	TRBJ2-3	TRBD2	NA
TGTGCCAGCAGTCAGCGGGAAACCTACGAGCAGTACTTC	CASSQRETYEQYF	TRBV2	TRBJ2-7	TRBD2	few
TGCGCCAGCAGTTCGTCGAGACGGGAGACCCAGTACTTC	CASSSSRRETQYF	TRBV5-1	TRBJ2-5	NA	NA
TGTGCCAGCCTCCGGGACAATGAGAAAGAGACCCAGTACTTC	CASLRDNEKETQYF	TRBV21-1	TRBJ2-5	NA	few
TGTGCCAGCCTGGACGTATCTAACTATGGCTACACCTTC	CASLDVSNYGYTF	TRBV2	TRBJ1-2	NA	NA
TGTGCCAGCAGTGGGGCGGGTACCACAGATACGCAGTATTTT	CASSGAGTTDTQYF	TRBV25-1	TRBJ2-3	NA	NA
TGTGCCAGCGGTTGGGGAAACACAGATACGCAGTATTTT	CASGWGNTDTQYF	TRBV10-3	TRBJ2-3	NA	NA